The 28 T cell receptor beta chains listed next were all sequenced from one sample in a study. TCRdb processed the 5' RACE reads anew with MiXCR; each CDR3 protein has one entry. Of tens of thousands of distinct CDR3 sequences listed, 24% are singletons. Material: tumor-infiltrating naive CD4+ T cells sorted from the breast tumor. The sample's subset: naive CD4+ T cells, CD4+CD45RA+CD25-. These receptors originate from a female donor with breast cancer.

To note about this clonotype: The CDR3 ends on some other residue instead of the conserved phenylalanine or tryptophan, so this is likely a read error. The J gene is TRBJ1-1, the V gene TRBV27, with 7 bases aligning to TRBD1. The CDR3 has 14 amino acids. J was trimmed by 1 base and V by 5 bases; bases with no gene match: 4. The germline V gene has CDR1 MNHEY and CDR2 SMNVEV (reference sequence). CDR3 coding DNA: TGTGCCAGCAGTAGACAGGGCCGGAACACTGAAGCTTTCCTT. This sequence encodes CASSRQGRNTEAFL.

This clonotype has just a few counts. V gene TRBV6-5 combines with J gene TRBJ2-7, with a possible D match to TRBD1 (7 bases). The CDR3 is made up of 15 amino acids. Germline-derived CDR1 and CDR2 are MNHEY and SVGAGI. Trimming took off 6 bases at V and 0 bases at J, with 15 bases between the two ends. CDR3 protein: CASRRGQSRSYEQYF. For the CDR3, the DNA is TGTGCCAGCAGGCGGGGACAGTCCCGCTCCTACGAGCAGTACTTC.

The sample holds many counts of this clonotype. This chain uses TRBV20-1 with TRBJ1-2, with D tentatively TRBD1 (5 bases). From germline, CDR1 is DFQATT and CDR2 SNEGSKA (reference sequence). Trimming left V 8 bases short and J 4 bases short, with 14 bases between. The CDR3 runs to 12 residues. CDR3 DNA sequence: TGCAGTCTAACCAGGGAGGGCTATGGCTACACCTTC. Translation gives CSLTREGYGYTF.

The chain has TRBV15 and TRBJ2-1; 8 nucleotides line up with TRBD2. This CDR3 spans 17 amino acids. Germline CDR1 and CDR2: LNHNV and YYDKDF (reference sequence). V dropped 0 bases and J dropped 6; count of bases not matched to a gene: 10. The CDR3 nucleotides read TGTGCCACCAGCAGAGATACTATAGGACTAGCCTCCAATGAGCAGTTCTTC. Residues: CATSRDTIGLASNEQFF.

This clonotype was counted a few times. This chain uses TRBV27 with TRBJ2-2; TRBD2 might be the D (5 bases). CDR3 length: 18 residues. Trimming pared 7 bases from V and 0 bases from J, leaving 21 bases between. Germline assignment: CDR1 MNHEY and CDR2 SMNVEV (reference sequence). CDR3 sequence reads: CASTPNGWKAANTGELFF. DNA for the CDR3: TGTGCCAGCACCCCGAATGGCTGGAAAGCGGCGAACACCGGGGAGCTGTTTTTT.

As regards this clonotype: A read error may be the cause here, since a much bigger clone is one base away. The chain joins TRBV29-1 to TRBJ2-5; TRBD2 agrees at 7 bases. The germline V gene encodes CDR1 SQVTM and CDR2 ANQGSEA. Trimming at V came to 7 bases and at J to 5 bases, leaving 10 bases not matched to a gene. The CDR3 loop spans 13 amino acids. CDR3 DNA sequence: TGCAGCGCCGACGCGGGGGAGCGGGAGACCCAGTACTTC. Its translation: CSADAGERETQYF. The full variable domain, in which reference TRBV29-1 and TRBJ2-5 provide the parts outside the CDR3, is SAVISQKPSRDICQRGTSLTIQCQVDSQVTMMFWYRQQPGQSLTLIATANQGSEATYESGFVIDKFPISRPNLTFSTLTVSNMSPEDSSIYLCSADAGERETQYFGPGTRLLVL.

As for this clonotype: One end of the junction varies from germline; a read error may be responsible. V is TRBV7-2 and J is TRBJ2-1; 8 nucleotides agree with TRBD2. The germline V gene has CDR1 SGHTA and CDR2 FQGNSA. The CDR3 covers 15 residues. This CDR3 reads CASSLGTSSYNKQFF. The CDR3 region has the DNA TGTGCCAGCAGCTTAGGGACTAGCTCCTACAATAAGCAGTTCTTC.

The sample holds a few counts of this clonotype. The chain links TRBV5-1 to TRBJ2-2; D is unresolved. Trimming removed 2 bases from V and 4 bases from J, with 9 bases in between. Germline V CDR1 and CDR2: SGHRS, YFSETQ. CDR3 size: 14 residues. In DNA form, the CDR3 reads TGCGCCAGCAGCTTTGCAGGTTCCACCGGGGAGCTGTTTTTT. Its translation is CASSFAGSTGELFF. Based on the CDR3 plus reference TRBV5-1 and TRBJ2-2, the full variable domain is KAGVTQTPRYLIKTRGQQVTLSCSPISGHRSVSWYQQTPGQGLQFLFEYFSETQRNKGNFPGRFSGRQFSNSRSEMNVSTLELGDSALYLCASSFAGSTGELFFGEGSRLTVL.

This clonotype was seen only a few times. The chain carries TRBV4-1 and TRBJ2-1; 12 nucleotides align to TRBD2. This CDR3 is 15 amino acids long. The V and J ends lost 4 bases and 10 bases, in that order; junction bases with no gene match: 8. Per germline, CDR1 MGHRA and CDR2 YSYEKL. The CDR3 DNA reads as TGCGCCAGCAGCCTTGGACTAGCGGGGAACGGGGAGCAGTTCTTC. Protein product: CASSLGLAGNGEQFF.

In DNA form, the CDR3 reads TGCGCCAGCAGCCAAGGCCATCGATCGCCCATTGAGCAGTTCTTC. As protein: CASSQGHRSPIEQFF. The chain links TRBV4-1 to TRBJ2-1; no firm D call. Germline lookup yields CDR1 MGHRA and CDR2 YSYEKL. This CDR3 comprises 15 residues. The V end was cut by 1 base, the J end by 9 bases, with 16 bases between.

This clonotype was found a few times. The chain has TRBV30 and TRBJ2-5; either TRBD1 or TRBD2 may supply D (5 bases each). Per the germline V gene, CDR1 is GTSNPN and CDR2 is SVGIG (reference sequence). Between the trimmed V and J ends, which lost 6 bases and 4 bases, there was a span of 15 bases. The CDR3 runs to 13 residues. CDR3 sequence: CACGTERLETQYF. In DNA, the CDR3 is TGTGCCTGTGGGACGGAGCGTTTAGAGACCCAGTACTTC.

A remark on this clonotype: A much larger clone differs by one base, so this may be a read error. V gene TRBV5-1 combines with J gene TRBJ2-2; D not resolved. The CDR3 totals 15 residues. Germline V gives CDR1 SGHRS, CDR2 YFSETQ. The CDR3 DNA follows: TGCGCCGGCAGCTTGCCCACAGCGAACACCGGGGAGCTGTTTTTT. Amino acids: CAGSLPTANTGELFF.

The chain couples TRBV20-1 to TRBJ1-1; possible D gene TRBD1, 6 bases. The CDR3 is 12 residues long. The germline V gene encodes CDR1 DFQATT and CDR2 SNEGSKA (reference sequence). Trimming stripped 5 bases from V and 11 bases from J, with 18 bases between. CDR3 nucleotide sequence: TGCAGTGCTCACCTCCGGGGGGCTGGCGCTTTCTTT. This translates into CSAHLRGAGAFF.

In regard to this clonotype: Relative to the germline gene, one junction end is altered; a read error may explain this. This chain connects TRBV6-2 or TRBV6-3 to TRBJ2-1; D is uncertain. The CDR3 covers 11 residues. The germline CDR1 and CDR2 sequences are MNHEY and SVGEGT. CDR3 protein: CASKAEHEQCF. DNA of the CDR3: TGTGCCAGCAAGGCGGAGCATGAGCAGTGCTTC.

V is TRBV7-9 and J is TRBJ2-6; D is unclear. The V end lost 5 bases, the J end lost 0 bases, and 8 bases lay between the germline ends. This CDR3 region has 15 residues. Looked up from germline, CDR1 is SEHNR and CDR2 is FQNEAQ (reference sequence). The CDR3 loop reads CASSLKGSGANVLTF. The CDR3 region has the DNA TGTGCCAGCAGCCTAAAAGGCTCTGGGGCCAACGTCCTGACTTTC.

This chain connects TRBV28 to TRBJ2-7; D possibly uses TRBD1 or TRBD2 (6 bases each). V dropped 8 bases and J dropped 0 bases, with 14 bases sitting between them. The CDR3 has 14 amino acids. Germline values: CDR1 MDHEN, CDR2 SYDVKM. The CDR3 DNA is TGTGCCAGCCGGGGGCCCCCTTACTCCTACGAGCAGTACGTC. It codes for CASRGPPYSYEQYV.

On this clonotype itself: At one end, the junction sequence differs from germline, possibly due to a read error. V is TRBV15 and J is TRBJ2-7, with 10 nucleotides matching TRBD2. This CDR3 region has 17 residues. Germline V gene data show CDR1 as LNHNV and CDR2 as YYDKDF (reference sequence). CDR3 region: CAASFSFLAGASYEQYF. DNA of the CDR3: TGTGCCGCCAGCTTCTCCTTCCTAGCGGGAGCTTCCTACGAGCAGTACTTC.

The table lists this clonotype with a few counts. CDR3 in DNA: TGTGCCAGCAGCTTAAGCCACTATGGCTACACCTTC. Residues: CASSLSHYGYTF. V usage is TRBV7-2 and J usage is TRBJ1-2; no reliable D call. The CDR3 length is 12 residues. Trimming cost V 2 bases and J 3 bases, with 4 bases left between them. CDR1 SGHTA and CDR2 FQGNSA come from the germline V gene.

This clonotype came up many times. The chain joins TRBV7-2 to TRBJ2-3, with a weak D call TRBD2 (5 bases). Trimming removed 4 bases from V and 1 base from J, with 9 bases in between. The CDR3 is 14 amino acids. Germline CDR1 and CDR2: SGHTA and FQGNSA. The CDR3 loop reads CASSSRRGTDTQYF. The DNA of the CDR3 is TGTGCCAGCAGCTCCCGGCGGGGCACAGATACGCAGTATTTT.

The chain employs TRBV20-1 and TRBJ2-2, with 7 bases aligning to TRBD1. Germline CDR1 is DFQATT and CDR2 is SNEGSKA (reference sequence). V shed 6 bases and J 5 bases; nucleotides not matched to a gene: 6. This CDR3 has 13 residues. Here the CDR3 reads CSATTGETGELFF. The CDR3 DNA sequence: TGCAGTGCAACAACAGGGGAGACCGGGGAGCTGTTTTTT.

CDR3 sequence: CASTRSRDDYGYTF. The CDR3 coding sequence is TGTGCCAGCACTCGTTCCCGGGATGACTATGGCTACACCTTC. The J gene is TRBJ1-2, the V gene TRBV7-2, with D hard to call. The CDR3 runs 14 residues. In germline, CDR1 is SGHTA, CDR2 FQGNSA. V dropped 7 bases and J dropped 3 bases, with 15 bases sitting between them.

About this clonotype: This may arise from a read error, as a much more abundant clone is one base away. This sequence joins TRBV6-1 and TRBJ1-6; D is perhaps TRBD1 (6 bases). The V and J ends lost 8 bases and 10 bases respectively, with 18 bases between them. The germline CDR1 and CDR2 sequences are MNHNS and SASEGT. The CDR3 consists of 14 residues. CDR3 DNA sequence: TGTGCCAGCGATGAGGGGGGGTTTTACTCACCCCTCCACTTT. Its protein is CASDEGGFYSPLHF.

By share of the sample, this clonotype is medium-sized (0.01 to 0.1%). The V gene is TRBV9, the J gene TRBJ1-5, with a weak D call TRBD1 (6 bases). CDR1 and CDR2 (germline): SGDLS, YYNGEE. This CDR3 spans 15 amino acids. V lost 4 bases, J lost 3 bases, and 14 bases lay in between. DNA of the CDR3: TGTGCCAGCAGCACCTCGACAGGCGACAATCAGCCCCAGCATTTT. Its translation: CASSTSTGDNQPQHF. Full variable domain (rest looked up from reference TRBV9 and TRBJ1-5): DSGVTQTPKHLITATGQRVTLRCSPRSGDLSVYWYQQSLDQGLQFLIQYYNGEERAKGNILERFSAQQFPDLHSELNLSSLELGDSALYFCASSTSTGDNQPQHFGDGTRLSIL.

V usage is TRBV20-1 and J usage is TRBJ1-2; D might be TRBD1 (5 bases). The V end lost 0 bases, the J end lost 4 bases, and 12 bases lay between the germline ends. The germline gives CDR1 DFQATT, CDR2 SNEGSKA (reference sequence). CDR3 length: 14 amino acids. The CDR3: CSARDRRDLYGYTF. The DNA for the CDR3 is TGCAGTGCTAGAGATCGGCGGGACCTCTATGGCTACACCTTC.

CDR3 bases: TGTGCCAGACCGACAGGGGTGATATCTGGAAACACCATATATTTT. It yields the protein CARPTGVISGNTIYF. The chain is built from TRBV5-5 and TRBJ1-3, with 8 nucleotides matching TRBD1. CDR1 SGHKS and CDR2 YYEKEE come from the germline V gene (reference sequence). J was trimmed by 1 base and V by 8 bases; bases with no gene match: 8. This CDR3 is 15 amino acids long.

This clonotype has ten or more counts. The chain combines TRBV29-1 with TRBJ2-1, with D unresolved. Germline V gene lookup returns CDR1 SQVTM and CDR2 ANQGSEA. The CDR3 consists of 14 residues. V lost 3 bases to trimming and J lost 2 bases, with 11 bases between them. CDR3 bases: TGCAGCGTTGAGGCCAGGCCAGCCTACAATGAGCAGTTCTTC. Translation gives CSVEARPAYNEQFF.

This clonotype came up a few times. The rearrangement uses TRBV5-1 and TRBJ1-2; D not resolved. V lost 5 bases to trimming and J lost 2 bases, with 10 bases between them. Looked up from germline, CDR1 is SGHRS and CDR2 is YFSETQ. The CDR3 spans 13 residues. The CDR3 reads CASRPEPNYGYTF. For the CDR3, the DNA is TGCGCCAGCAGGCCAGAGCCAAACTATGGCTACACCTTC.

This clonotype was counted only a few times. V gene TRBV20-1 combines with J gene TRBJ2-3; D is ambiguous. The CDR3 has 11 amino acids. Germline lookup yields CDR1 DFQATT and CDR2 SNEGSKA (reference sequence). The germline V and J ends were trimmed by 8 bases and 3 bases, with 9 bases remaining between them. The DNA of the CDR3 is TGCAGTATTACCGGGACAGATACGCAGTATTTT. This encodes CSITGTDTQYF.